This is a list of T cell receptor beta chains from one sample in a study of blood T cell repertoires in COVID-19. Method: immunoSEQ multiplex PCR; TCRdb's copy keeps in-frame clones and lacks some. The data contain under 90,000 clones, 65% to 90% of them singletons. The sample taken for sequencing was peripheral blood. Source of these receptors: an elderly man with acute or convalescent COVID-19. CDR3s include the opening cysteine and the closing phenylalanine or tryptophan. A D gene is named only where the DNA matches it firmly. Rows give clone size only sometimes, using once, few, many, or a class for an expanded clone.

d_call,j_call,v_call,clone_size,cdr3_nt,cdr3_aa
TRBD2,TRBJ2-7,TRBV4-3,.,TGCGCCAGCAGCCAAGGAGATGGGTTTAGCGGGAGTAGCTCCTACGAGCAGTACTTC,CASSQGDGFSGSSSYEQYF
.,TRBJ2-3,TRBV7-9,.,TGTGCCAGCAGCTTAGACAGGGAATACACAGATACGCAGTATTTT,CASSLDREYTDTQYF
.,TRBJ1-1,TRBV19,.,TGTGCCAGTAGTAACACAGCCCGGGATTTTTTCTTT,CASSNTARDFFF
.,TRBJ1-5,TRBV10-3,once,TGTGCCATCAGTGGGGGGGACCTCAATCAGCCCCAGCATTTT,CAISGGDLNQPQHF
TRBD1,TRBJ1-4,TRBV18,.,TGTGCCAGCTCACCACCGTCAACAGGGGGAAATGAAAAACTGTTTTTT,CASSPPSTGGNEKLFF
.,TRBJ2-5,TRBV25-1,.,TGTGCCAGCACCAGAGGGAGCCAAGAGACCCAGTACTTC,CASTRGSQETQYF
TRBD1,TRBJ1-5,TRBV10-3,.,TGTGCCATCAGTGAGACAGGGGGGGGCAATCAGCCCCAGCATTTT,CAISETGGGNQPQHF
TRBD1,TRBJ2-7,TRBV18,.,TGTGCCAGCTCACCGAGGACAGGGAGCTCCTACGAGCAGTACTTC,CASSPRTGSSYEQYF
.,TRBJ2-1,TRBV28,medium-sized,TGTGCCAGCAGTTTATCGAGAAATGAGCAGTTCTTC,CASSLSRNEQFF
TRBD2,TRBJ2-5,TRBV7-9,once,TGTGCCAGCAGCTTACTAGCGGGAGACGGGGAGACCCAGTACTTC,CASSLLAGDGETQYF
TRBD1,TRBJ2-2,TRBV18,.,TGTGCCAGCTCACCACGCGGGACAGGGGGAATGAACACCGGGGAGCTGTTTTTT,CASSPRGTGGMNTGELFF
.,TRBJ2-7,TRBV6-2/TRBV6-3,.,TGTGCCAGCAGTCCGACTCCAATCTCCTACGAGCAGTACTTC,CASSPTPISYEQYF
.,TRBJ2-3,TRBV4-1,.,TGCGCCAGCAGCCAAGAGGCCCTAGTTTCACGAAATACAGATACGCAGTATTTT,CASSQEALVSRNTDTQYF
TRBD1,TRBJ1-5,TRBV15,.,TGTGCCACCAGCAGATACGACAGGGGAAATCAGCCCCAGCATTTT,CATSRYDRGNQPQHF
.,TRBJ2-1,TRBV9,few,TGTGCCAGCAGCGTAGAGGAGGTACCACCCCAGTTCTTC,CASSVEEVPPQFF
.,TRBJ1-2,TRBV5-1,.,TGCGCCAGCGCTATTTTTGGTTCTAACTATGGCTACACCTTC,CASAIFGSNYGYTF
.,TRBJ1-5,TRBV10-3,once,TGTGCCATCAGTGGTGGGCCGAATCAGCCCCAGCATTTT,CAISGGPNQPQHF
TRBD2,TRBJ2-3,TRBV4-3,few,TGCGCCAGCAGCCAAGGCCCCGCGACTAGCGGGGGCCATACGCAGTATTTT,CASSQGPATSGGHTQYF
TRBD1,TRBJ1-2,TRBV5-4,.,TGTGCCAGCAGCCGGGGACAGGGGCAAAACTATGGCTACACCTTC,CASSRGQGQNYGYTF
.,TRBJ1-2,TRBV4-1,.,TGCGCCAGCAGCCAAGATTCGGCAGGGAACTATGGCTACACCTTC,CASSQDSAGNYGYTF
.,TRBJ1-2,TRBV4-1,.,TGCGCCAGCAGCCAAGAGGGAGGCATCCCTAACTATGGCTACACCTTC,CASSQEGGIPNYGYTF